Sequencing of this T cell receptor beta chain was carried out in a study of identical twins. Each CDR3 protein is one row after TCRdb ran MiXCR on the 5' RACE reads. This sample has a few hundred thousand distinct CDR3 sequences; 13% to 15% occur once, and the top ten carry approximately 1%. V lost 6 bases, J lost 4 bases, and 13 bases stayed unmatched. CDR3 length: 15 amino acids. The V gene's germline CDR1 is DFQATT and CDR2 SNEGSKA (reference sequence). This clonotype has at least ten counts. Separately, the same data were catalogued under a study of yellow fever vaccine responses in identical twins.

Sequences were obtained from CD4+ T cells sorted from blood. The TCR originated in a woman younger than 30 in good health. This chain links TRBV20-1 with TRBJ2-3; 7 bases match TRBD1. In DNA form, the CDR3 reads TGCAGTGCCCACCGCCCACAGGGGAAAGCAGATACGCAGTATTTT. It translates to CSAHRPQGKADTQYF.